This T cell receptor (beta chain) originates from a study of identical twins. Germline trimming cut 3 bases from V and 1 base from J; bases unmatched to any gene: 8. The CDR3 extends over 16 amino acids. CDR1 and CDR2 from the germline V gene are SGHKS and YYEKEE (reference sequence). TCRdb fed the 5' RACE reads into MiXCR, producing one record per CDR3 protein. Of about 280,000 distinct CDR3 sequences in the sample, more than 6.5% were seen once. A further study also used this sample, focusing on yellow fever vaccine responses in identical twins.

The chain has TRBV5-5 and TRBJ2-3; 7 nucleotides match TRBD2. This clonotype was obtained from a young woman in good health. Sequences were obtained from memory (CD45RO+) T cells sorted from blood. Here the CDR3 DNA reads TGTGCCAGCAGCTCCCTCTGGGCGGGGGGCACAGATACGCAGTATTTT. Its translation: CASSSLWAGGTDTQYF.